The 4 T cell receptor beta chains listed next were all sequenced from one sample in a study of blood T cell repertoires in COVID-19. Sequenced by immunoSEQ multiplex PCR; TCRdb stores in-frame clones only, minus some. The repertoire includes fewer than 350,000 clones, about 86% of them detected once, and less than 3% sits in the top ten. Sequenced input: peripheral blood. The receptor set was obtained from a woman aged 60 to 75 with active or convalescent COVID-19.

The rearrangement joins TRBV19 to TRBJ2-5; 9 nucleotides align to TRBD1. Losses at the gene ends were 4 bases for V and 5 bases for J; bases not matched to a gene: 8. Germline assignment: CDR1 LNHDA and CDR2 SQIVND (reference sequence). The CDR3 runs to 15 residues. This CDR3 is CASSTTGGMGETQYF. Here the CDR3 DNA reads TGTGCCAGTAGTACGACAGGGGGGATGGGGGAGACCCAGTACTTC. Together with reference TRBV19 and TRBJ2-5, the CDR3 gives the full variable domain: DGGITQSPKYLFRKEGQNVTLSCEQNLNHDAMYWYRQDPGQGLRLIYYSQIVNDFQKGDIAEGYSVSREKKESFPLTVTSAQKNPTAFYLCASSTTGGMGETQYFGPGTRLLVL.

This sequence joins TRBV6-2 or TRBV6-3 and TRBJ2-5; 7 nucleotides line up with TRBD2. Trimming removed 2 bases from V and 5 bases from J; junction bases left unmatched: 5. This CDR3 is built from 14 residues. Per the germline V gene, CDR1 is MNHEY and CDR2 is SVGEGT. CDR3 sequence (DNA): TGTGCCAGCAGTTACACTAGCGCGATGGAGACCCAGTACTTC. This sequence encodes CASSYTSAMETQYF.

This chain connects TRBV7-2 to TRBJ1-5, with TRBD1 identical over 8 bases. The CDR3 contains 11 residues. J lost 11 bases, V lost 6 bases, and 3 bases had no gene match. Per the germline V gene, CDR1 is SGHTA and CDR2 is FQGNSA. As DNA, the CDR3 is TGTGCCAGCAGTCAGGGGGCGACCCAGCATTTT. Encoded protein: CASSQGATQHF.

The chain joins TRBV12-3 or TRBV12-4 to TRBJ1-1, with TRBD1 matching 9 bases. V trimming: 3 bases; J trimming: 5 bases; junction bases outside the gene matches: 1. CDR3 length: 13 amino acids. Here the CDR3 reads CASSLDRGTEAFF. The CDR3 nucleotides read TGTGCCAGCAGTTTGGACAGGGGAACTGAAGCTTTCTTT.